These 31 T cell receptor beta chains share one sample of origin, sequenced in a study of cytomegalovirus exposure and HLA in healthy donors. The PCR employed 60 Vbeta primers together with 13 Jbeta primers. Some clones are missing from TCRdb's copy, which holds only in-frame ones; the method was immunoSEQ multiplex PCR. The sample lists more than 80,000 clones, about 70% occurring once. Sequenced: PBMCs. The receptors here all came from a woman between 50 and 59 years old in good health and CMV-seropositive.

The chain couples TRBV18 to TRBJ1-6, with TRBD1 identical over 7 bases. V was clipped by 6 bases and J by 5 bases; unmatched bases: 10. Germline lookup yields CDR1 KGHSH and CDR2 LQKENI. The CDR3 contains 16 residues. CDR3 sequence reads: CASSPLGTGDNSPLHF. CDR3 sequence (DNA): TGTGCCAGCTCCCCCTTAGGTACAGGGGATAATTCACCCCTCCACTTT.

This rearrangement joins TRBV5-4 to TRBJ2-3; 7 positions agree with TRBD1. Germline loops: CDR1 SGHNT, CDR2 YYREEE (reference sequence). The V gene end was trimmed by 2 bases and the J gene end by 4 bases; junction bases not matched to a gene: 4. CDR3 length equals 14 residues. The CDR3 DNA reads TGTGCCAGCAGCTTTTACAGGGGCGCAGATACGCAGTATTTT. Translation gives CASSFYRGADTQYF. Supplemented by reference TRBV5-4 and TRBJ2-3, the full variable domain reads ETGVTQSPTHLIKTRGQQVTLRCSSQSGHNTVSWYQQALGQGPQFIFQYYREEENGRGNFPPRFSGLQFPNYSSELNVNALELDDSALYLCASSFYRGADTQYFGPGTRLTVL.

This clone appeared a few times. The V call is TRBV7-2, the J call TRBJ2-5, with 9 bases lining up with TRBD1. Germline values: CDR1 SGHTA, CDR2 FQGNSA. The CDR3 loop spans 14 amino acids. The J segment lost 4 bases and the V segment lost 4 bases, leaving 4 bases of the junction unmatched. The CDR3 DNA sequence: TGTGCCAGCAGCTCGTACAGGGGGCGAGAGACCCAGTACTTC. Translation: CASSSYRGRETQYF.

The chain combines TRBV5-1 with TRBJ1-2; D ambiguous. The V and J ends lost 4 bases and 0 bases respectively, with 7 bases between them. The CDR3 totals 13 residues. Germline-derived CDR1 and CDR2 are SGHRS and YFSETQ. This CDR3 reads CASSQASNYGYTF. CDR3 in DNA: TGCGCCAGCAGCCAAGCATCTAACTATGGCTACACCTTC.

The V and J genes are TRBV6-1 and TRBJ1-5, with D hard to call. The length of the CDR3 is 14 residues. The germline V gene has CDR1 MNHNS and CDR2 SASEGT. The V gene lost 3 bases and the J gene lost 6 bases, with 12 bases spanning the gap. The CDR3 here is CASSDHGFSQPQHF. In DNA form, the CDR3 reads TGTGCCAGCAGTGACCACGGGTTTAGTCAGCCCCAGCATTTT.

In this sample, this clone turned up once. This chain uses TRBV13 with TRBJ2-3, with TRBD1 as a possible D gene (6 bases). CDR3 size: 16 residues. V was clipped by 5 bases and J by 3 bases, with 18 bases between them. Germline CDR1 PRHDT, CDR2 FYEKMQ (reference sequence). The CDR3 sequence is CASSPRLAGATDTQYF. CDR3 nucleotides: TGTGCCAGCAGCCCCCGACTGGCAGGGGCAACAGATACGCAGTATTTT.

This chain joins TRBV6-1 and TRBJ2-1; 8 bases match TRBD1. CDR1 and CDR2 (germline): MNHNS, SASEGT. Trimming removed 1 base from V and 4 bases from J; junction bases left unmatched: 6. This CDR3 is 16 amino acids long. The CDR3 sequence is CASSEGGTGGYNEQFF. CDR3 coding DNA: TGTGCCAGCAGTGAAGGAGGGACAGGAGGTTACAATGAGCAGTTCTTC.

The rearrangement links TRBV29-1 to TRBJ2-2; TRBD1 aligns across 9 bases. Germline lookup yields CDR1 SQVTM and CDR2 ANQGSEA. Trimming at V came to 6 bases and at J to 0 bases, leaving 5 bases not matched to a gene. CDR3 size: 15 residues. CDR3 in DNA: TGCAGCGTCGTAGGGACAGGGCCGAACACCGGGGAGCTGTTTTTT. This sequence encodes CSVVGTGPNTGELFF.

V and J are TRBV7-8 and TRBJ1-4; TRBD1 agrees at 7 bases. With 1 base clipped from V and 3 bases from J, the junction kept 14 bases outside the gene matches. CDR1 is SGHVS, CDR2 FQNEAQ, per germline. CDR3 length equals 19 residues. This chain's CDR3 is CASSLEVIGTENSNEKLFF. The DNA for the CDR3 is TGTGCCAGCAGCTTAGAAGTGATTGGGACAGAGAACTCTAATGAAAAACTGTTTTTT.

A word on this clone: Other DNA sequences of this sample code for an identical CDR3. This rearrangement joins TRBV6-5 to TRBJ2-2, with D possibly TRBD2 on 5 matching bases. This CDR3 region has 13 residues. From germline, CDR1 is MNHEY and CDR2 SVGAGI. CDR3: CASRDTNTGELFF. The CDR3, as DNA: TGTGCTAGCCGGGATACTAACACCGGGGAGCTGTTTTTT.

This rearrangement joins TRBV5-1 to TRBJ1-2, with D hard to call. V dropped 1 base and J dropped 0 bases, with 13 bases sitting between them. The CDR3 loop spans 16 amino acids. Germline V lookup: CDR1 SGHRS, CDR2 YFSETQ. The CDR3: CASSLFVQASNYGYTF. The DNA of the CDR3 is TGCGCCAGCAGCTTGTTTGTCCAGGCCTCTAACTATGGCTACACCTTC.

The chain recombines TRBV7-8 with TRBJ1-5; 9 bases align to TRBD1. The CDR3 spans 15 residues. Germline assignment: CDR1 SGHVS and CDR2 FQNEAQ. V was clipped by 4 bases and J by 6 bases; unmatched bases: 7. DNA for the CDR3: TGTGCCAGCAGCTCCCGGGACAGGGATATTCAGCCCCAGCATTTT. Its translation is CASSSRDRDIQPQHF.

J is TRBJ1-1 and V is TRBV28; no clear D gene. CDR3 length equals 11 residues. Trimming stripped 8 bases from V and 8 bases from J, with 12 bases between. Germline lookup yields CDR1 MDHEN and CDR2 SYDVKM. CDR3 residues: CASGEAWEAFF. CDR3 coding DNA: TGTGCCAGCGGAGAAGCCTGGGAAGCTTTCTTT. The entire variable domain, with the rest obtained from reference TRBV28 and TRBJ1-1, is as follows: DVKVTQSSRYLVKRTGEKVFLECVQDMDHENMFWYRQDPGLGLRLIYFSYDVKMKEKGDIPEGYSVSREKKERFSLILESASTNQTSMYLCASGEAWEAFFGQGTRLTVV.

The V gene is TRBV10-2, the J gene TRBJ1-1; 7 bases line up with TRBD1. CDR3 length equals 12 residues. Trimming took 4 bases from V and 11 from J; bases not matched to a gene: 7. Germline-derived CDR1 and CDR2 are WSHSY and SAAADI. The chain's CDR3 is CASSGRQGWAFF. In DNA, the CDR3 is TGCGCCAGCAGTGGTAGACAGGGTTGGGCTTTCTTT.

In this sample, this clone turned up a few times. This rearrangement joins TRBV7-2 to TRBJ1-2; D gene ambiguous. Germline values: CDR1 SGHTA, CDR2 FQGNSA. The V gene lost 2 bases and the J gene lost 3 bases, with 13 bases spanning the gap. The CDR3 sequence is 15 residues long. The CDR3 loop reads CASSLWAPEDYGYTF. For the CDR3, the DNA is TGTGCCAGCAGCTTATGGGCACCGGAGGACTATGGCTACACCTTC.

A note on this clone: Additional DNA sequences in this sample encode the identical CDR3. The chain employs TRBV18 and TRBJ1-5; D gene ambiguous. Germline CDR1 reads KGHSH; CDR2 reads LQKENI. The CDR3 sequence is 13 residues long. V was shortened by 2 bases and J by 4 bases, with 6 bases between the two germline ends. CDR3 sequence (DNA): TGTGCCAGCTCACCAACGGAGAATCAGCCCCAGCATTTT. Translated: CASSPTENQPQHF.

This clone was detected only a few times. This chain links TRBV7-2 with TRBJ1-2; 7 nucleotides line up with TRBD1. CDR1 and CDR2 (germline): SGHTA, FQGNSA. The CDR3 has 11 residues. J was trimmed by 4 bases and V by 8 bases; bases with no gene match: 1. Written as DNA, the CDR3 is TGTGCCAGCGGACAGGCCTATGGCTACACCTTC. It translates to CASGQAYGYTF. Full variable domain (rest looked up from reference TRBV7-2 and TRBJ1-2): GAGVSQSPSNKVTEKGKDVELRCDPISGHTALYWYRQSLGQGLEFLIYFQGNSAPDKSGLPSDRFSAERTGGSVSTLTIQRTQQEDSAVYLCASGQAYGYTFGSGTRLTVV.

The CDR3 protein is CAWSRGQGSSYNSPLHF. The CDR3 DNA sequence: TGTGCCTGGAGCCGCGGACAGGGGAGCTCCTATAATTCACCCCTCCACTTT. V gene TRBV30 combines with J gene TRBJ1-6; 9 bases align to TRBD1. CDR1 and CDR2 from the germline V gene are GTSNPN and SVGIG (reference sequence). This CDR3 has 17 residues. With V trimmed by 3 bases and J by 0 bases, 6 bases remained unmatched.

The rearrangement uses TRBV5-1 and TRBJ2-7; perhaps TRBD1 as D (6 bases). Trimming removed 3 bases at V and 7 bases at J, with 11 bases between. This CDR3 spans 12 amino acids. Per the germline V gene, CDR1 is SGHRS and CDR2 is YFSETQ. CDR3 sequence reads: CASSSTGWEQYF. The CDR3 DNA reads TGCGCCAGCAGCTCGACAGGCTGGGAGCAGTACTTC.

The V and J genes are TRBV28 and TRBJ1-2, with 9 nucleotides matching TRBD1. Per germline, CDR1 MDHEN and CDR2 SYDVKM. V shed 5 bases, J shed 3 bases, and the junction held 7 bases outside the gene matches. This CDR3 region has 15 residues. The CDR3 here is CASSQGTGFYYGYTF. The CDR3 nucleotides are TGTGCCAGCAGTCAAGGGACAGGGTTTTACTATGGCTACACCTTC.

The chain combines TRBV28 with TRBJ1-4; D possibly corresponds to TRBD1 (5 bases). CDR3 length: 15 amino acids. Trimming removed 5 bases from V and 2 bases from J, with 12 bases in between. Germline CDR1 is MDHEN and CDR2 is SYDVKM. The CDR3 nucleotides read TGTGCCAGCAGTCGCGGGGGAATGACTAATGAAAAACTGTTTTTT. Translation: CASSRGGMTNEKLFF.

DNA for the CDR3: TGTGCCAGCAGCTTAATCGTACCCACTACTGAAGCTTTCTTT. Protein sequence: CASSLIVPTTEAFF. V gene TRBV7-2 combines with J gene TRBJ1-1, with D unresolved. CDR1 SGHTA and CDR2 FQGNSA come from the germline V gene. The V and J ends lost 2 bases and 5 bases respectively, with 12 bases between them. The CDR3 is 14 amino acids.

The gene calls are TRBV28 and TRBJ2-7; D is perhaps TRBD1 (6 bases). V lost 5 bases, J lost 3 bases, and 11 bases lay in between. This CDR3 comprises 13 residues. Per the germline V gene, CDR1 is MDHEN and CDR2 is SYDVKM. The CDR3 region is CASSAQGRYEQYF. Here the CDR3 DNA reads TGTGCCAGCAGTGCCCAGGGGCGCTACGAGCAGTACTTC.

This clone was seen a handful of times. This chain joins TRBV15 and TRBJ1-2; D is perhaps TRBD1 (6 bases). Germline V gene lookup returns CDR1 LNHNV and CDR2 YYDKDF (reference sequence). V was shortened by 6 bases and J by 6 bases, with 23 bases between the two germline ends. The CDR3 consists of 16 residues. This CDR3 reads CATRAEIGVGHHGYTF. The CDR3 region has the DNA TGTGCCACCAGAGCAGAGATTGGGGTGGGACACCATGGCTACACCTTC.

This clone has just a few counts. The chain has TRBV6-1 and TRBJ1-2; D possibly corresponds to TRBD1 (5 bases). The CDR3 runs to 16 residues. Germline V gives CDR1 MNHNS, CDR2 SASEGT. The V and J ends lost 3 bases and 5 bases respectively, with 19 bases between them. The DNA of the CDR3 is TGTGCCAGCAGTGACAGGGTCACGATTGGTTATTATGGCTACACCTTC. This translates into CASSDRVTIGYYGYTF.

J is TRBJ2-3 and V is TRBV5-1; D may be TRBD1 (6 bases). The CDR3 is made up of 16 amino acids. Germline-derived CDR1 and CDR2 are SGHRS and YFSETQ. V dropped 2 bases and J dropped 0 bases, with 13 bases sitting between them. The CDR3 DNA is TGCGCCAGCAGCTTTTCAAGGGGGTTTAGCACAGATACGCAGTATTTT. Its translation is CASSFSRGFSTDTQYF. The variable domain in full, completed from reference TRBV5-1 and TRBJ2-3, reads KAGVTQTPRYLIKTRGQQVTLSCSPISGHRSVSWYQQTPGQGLQFLFEYFSETQRNKGNFPGRFSGRQFSNSRSEMNVSTLELGDSALYLCASSFSRGFSTDTQYFGPGTRLTVL.

This clone was detected ten times or more. The rearrangement links TRBV7-6 to TRBJ1-1, with 7 bases fitting TRBD1. The CDR3 length is 12 residues. With 6 bases clipped from V and 9 bases from J, the junction kept 7 bases outside the gene matches. The V gene's germline CDR1 is SGHVS and CDR2 FNYEAQ. Written as DNA, the CDR3 is TGTGCCAGCAGTTCCGGGGACAGACAAGCTTTCTTT. Its translation: CASSSGDRQAFF.

This clone was counted once. The chain combines TRBV29-1 with TRBJ1-2, with D unclear. The CDR3 is 12 amino acids. Between the trimmed V and J ends, which lost 7 bases and 6 bases, there was a span of 15 bases. Germline V gene data show CDR1 as SQVTM and CDR2 as ANQGSEA. The CDR3 coding sequence is TGCAGCGCCATGAGGGTATCCCATGGCTACACCTTC. Protein: CSAMRVSHGYTF.

The chain carries TRBV7-6 and TRBJ2-5, with 8 bases matching TRBD2. Near its end, the DNA agrees better with TRBJ2-7, so the J call may be wrong. Per the germline V gene, CDR1 is SGHVS and CDR2 is FNYEAQ. The CDR3 is 17 residues long. The CDR3 region is CASSLDWGSGATLEQYF. The CDR3 bases are TGTGCCAGCAGCTTAGATTGGGGTAGCGGGGCGACTCTCGAGCAGTACTTC.

A remark on this clone: Relative to the germline gene, one junction end is altered; a read error may explain this. The chain carries TRBV13 and TRBJ1-2, with no clear D. The CDR3 is made up of 16 amino acids. Germline assignment: CDR1 PRHDT and CDR2 FYEKMQ (reference sequence). This chain's CDR3 is CASSLRLGAKDYGYAF. The CDR3 DNA reads TGTGCCAGCAGCTTGCGGCTGGGCGCTAAGGACTATGGCTACGCCTTC.

The chain combines TRBV28 with TRBJ1-3, with 8 bases lining up with TRBD1. Germline V gives CDR1 MDHEN, CDR2 SYDVKM. The length of the CDR3 is 17 residues. V shed 8 bases and J 0 bases; nucleotides not matched to a gene: 12. The CDR3 nucleotides are TGTGCCAGCGAAGGACAGGGTAGCTCTCTCTCTGGAAACACCATATATTTT. Translation gives CASEGQGSSLSGNTIYF.